These 4 T cell receptor beta chains originate from one sample sequenced in a study of lymphopenia after photon versus proton radiotherapy. Method: immunoSEQ multiplex PCR; TCRdb's copy keeps in-frame clones and lacks some. The sample lists roughly 63,000 clones; around 85% were seen once. This specimen consisted of peripheral blood, obtained from a patient treated with proton-based radiotherapy. These receptors originate from a man aged 55-75 years with pancreatic cancer.

V is TRBV9 and J is TRBJ2-7, with 8 bases identical to TRBD1. The CDR3 spans 15 residues. Per germline, CDR1 SGDLS and CDR2 YYNGEE. The junction had 8 bases not matched to a gene; V was cut back by 3 bases and J by 3 bases. Here the CDR3 reads CASSAGQGEVYEQYF. CDR3 DNA: TGTGCCAGCAGCGCCGGACAGGGAGAAGTCTACGAGCAGTACTTC.

This chain joins TRBV2 and TRBJ1-2; unclear D gene. CDR1 is SNHLY and CDR2 is FYNNEI in the germline V gene. V lost 8 bases and J lost 2, with 18 bases in between. The CDR3 is 15 residues long. In DNA form, the CDR3 reads TGTGCCAGCTGGGCAGGATATTCCCTAAACTATGGCTACACCTTC. As protein: CASWAGYSLNYGYTF.

The chain links TRBV7-9 to TRBJ1-3, with TRBD1 matching over 10 bases. The CDR3 is 11 amino acids. The V gene's germline CDR1 is SEHNR and CDR2 FQNEAQ (reference sequence). V was clipped by 10 bases and J by 8 bases; unmatched bases: 2. Here the CDR3 reads CAIDRGHTIYF. In DNA form, the CDR3 reads TGTGCCATAGACAGGGGGCACACCATATATTTT.

J is TRBJ1-2 and V is TRBV6-6; 10 positions match TRBD1. After removal of 6 bases from V and 8 bases from J, the junction contained 6 bases not matched to a gene. The CDR3 spans 13 residues. Germline assignment: CDR1 MNHNY and CDR2 SVGAGI (reference sequence). The CDR3 protein is CASRKDRGGGYTF. The CDR3 DNA sequence: TGTGCCAGCAGGAAGGACAGGGGGGGAGGCTACACCTTC.